This entry features one T cell receptor (beta chain) sequence. Its antigen is not yet known. No per-base quality is available; no much larger clone lies one base away. This sample was included in a study of cytomegalovirus exposure and HLA in healthy donors (dated by TCRdb to 2015 to 2018). Concerning the study at large: According to an earlier analysis of a few hundred of the donors, some 180 million T cells yielded some 120 million unique TCR beta sequences and approximately 280 Gb of sequence data. Of the 300 to 500 genotyped donors, 81% were placed in the genetic ancestry cluster associated with self-reported Caucasian donors. The study profiled the T cell repertoires of under 850 subjects by immunosequencing and related them to cytomegalovirus serostatus. HLA typing included class I and class II loci at four-digit resolution. An early release covering about 600 HLA-typed donors comprised 250 to 350 gigabases of sequencing data and tens of millions of unique TCR sequences. Genome-wide SNP genotypes for about 55% of the roughly 670 donors were used in a later genetic analysis, which treated that subset as a discovery cohort. The number of typed donors differed by locus: about 620-640 for A, B, C, DRB1 and DQB1; roughly 510 for DQA1; some 610 for DPA1; and about 470 for DPB1. To study patterns of TCR occurrence, a later analysis re-analyzed previously published TCR beta repertoires from 700 or so donors and added high-resolution HLA genotyping. To predict cytomegalovirus infection status, the study brought together high-throughput TCR immunosequencing, statistical association of individual TCRs with disease status, and machine learning. Besides the first cohort of around 700 subjects, a separate validation cohort made up of roughly 120 different subjects was used. Every discovery cohort repertoire had been produced on one sequencing platform. In an earlier analysis of roughly 540 of the donors, high-throughput TCR beta sequencing was used to judge whether each TCR beta V gene segment behaved as functional or pseudogenic. The study was designed to test whether signatures of past pathogen exposure could be identified by cataloging public T cell receptors. Rather than using new phenotypic data, the later analysis identified candidate immune exposures from TCR beta sequences and from how often those sequences occurred across donors. On average, 235,054 unique TCR beta nucleotide sequences were sequenced per donor among 350 to 400 genotyped donors of the cohort, with roughly 18% of those sequences being non-productive. Four to six DR-DQ haplotypes were handled as single units for association and clustering, since linkage in the cohort was strong. Alongside the repertoire data, information on donor age, sex, ethnicity and CMV serostatus was compiled.

Here is what the overall study found, with its caveats: Sequencing depth was assumed to be roughly uniform across donors in the presence/absence analyses, though that assumption may not hold. In an earlier analysis of around 500 of the donors, most TCR beta V segments appeared in productive rearrangements about 87% or about 30% of the time, broadly matching IMGT annotations. The authors suggested that the approach could potentially be extended to other disease states and immunological phenotypes. Most CMV-associated TCR beta chains appeared to be HLA-restricted in a later analysis, and the HLA associations seemed to be driven largely by CMV exposure. CMV serostatus was the only immune exposure information available for the cohort. A few of the identified cytomegalovirus-associated TCR beta chains were confirmed in vitro to be specific for cytomegalovirus antigens. Assigning TCR associations to individual alleles was difficult when HLA alleles, especially DR and DQ, strongly co-occurred. The study gave a list of 150 to 200 TCR beta chains associated with cytomegalovirus. The cohort was sequenced for TCR beta chains only, and without alpha or paired-chain data the features that could be detected were limited. In a later analysis, about 17,000 TCR beta sequences were associated with specific HLA alleles at a false discovery rate of 0.05. The classifier was reported to diagnose cytomegalovirus status with high specificity and sensitivity in both the original and validation cohorts. Compared with the approximately 720-donor mean, donors in an Asian-associated ancestry cluster had fewer N-insertions in productive TCRs, according to a later genetic analysis. In a later analysis, the rate of TCR association differed among HLA loci, with DRB1 alleles having the most associated TCRs and HLA-C alleles having the fewest. A later genetic analysis associated a missense DCLRE1C variant with V-gene and J-gene trimming of TCR beta chains, and an independent cohort replicated the association. Most TCR sequences were seen in very few donors, while some public TCRs were found in many individuals. The 87-base-pair reads could not distinguish some IMGT-functional V segments, including TRBV6-2 and TRBV6-3, so those segments were excluded. Linkage disequilibrium might explain the correlated functional status among segregating V segments, but an unknown experimental factor could not be excluded. The earlier analysis of almost 600 of the donors excluded 15 to 20 rarely observed V segments, including chromosome 9 orphons, because counts were too low. Because HLA typing was unavailable for some donors at each locus, only the typed subset was used in association tests. A further reported finding was that TCR beta sequences accurately predicted the HLA-A and HLA-B alleles for most subjects in the first cohort. A cluster of highly shared sequence variants was judged likely to represent a technical artifact of the sequencing pipeline. In a later analysis, HLA-associated TCR beta chains showed more clonal expansion and lower generation probabilities than non-associated chains that were equally common. According to a later analysis, parvovirus B19, influenza, CMV and Epstein-Barr virus appeared linked to several top co-occurrence clusters.

Library prep was done by the immunoSEQ multiplex PCR assay. The multiplex PCR relied on a mix of 60 forward primers for TCR Vbeta segments and 13 reverse primers for TCR Jbeta segments. A multiplex PCR assay on genomic DNA amplified the CDR3 region of rearranged TCR beta genes. On the Illumina HiSeq System, the amplified TCR beta libraries were sequenced as 87-base-pair reads. Processing in the source paper ran as follows. Across the 670 or so repertoires, a later analysis counted roughly 84 million unique TCR beta chains, approximately 10 million of which were shared by at least two donors. Raw reads were error-corrected and collapsed into unique sequences by a nearest-neighbor algorithm in which closely related sequences were merged to remove PCR and sequencing errors. To assign V, D and J gene segments, CDR3 sequences were aligned to IMGT reference sequences. For a sequence to be retained, at least a six-nucleotide match to both a V gene segment and a J gene segment was required. A rearrangement counted as productive if the CDR3 had no stop codons and remained in frame with V and J, and every other rearrangement counted as non-productive. CDR3 was defined by IMGT convention, running from the second conserved V-encoded cysteine to the conserved J-encoded phenylalanine. In an earlier analysis of roughly 610 of the donors, sequences lacking an unambiguous match to a single V gene segment were excluded. In an earlier analysis of 587 of the donors, a V segment was called functional when productive rearrangements were above 56.7%, and segregating when the standard deviation between donors exceeded 5%. A statistical classification framework was developed to diagnose cytomegalovirus status using the catalog of TCR beta chain sequences. A later analysis assigned V and J genes by comparing TCR nucleotide sequences with IMGT/GENE-DB human TR gene sequences. A later analysis assigned CDR3 sequences and most-parsimonious VDJ recombination scenarios with the TCRdist pipeline. In a later analysis, every TCR beta chain was defined by the combination of its CDR3 amino acid sequence and its V-gene family, and reads without a unique V-gene family were dropped. As a way to deal with suspected cross-contamination and a sequencing artifact, a later analysis dropped 640 or so nucleotide sequences that were highly shared and had low generation probability. For each public chain, a later analysis derived a clonal expansion index from normalized ranks of inferred template counts within each repertoire. In a later analysis, generation probabilities were computed using a VDJ recombination model fitted to out-of-frame rearrangements, and the results were checked against IGoR. In a later analysis, TCR-TCR, TCR-HLA and TCR-CMV co-occurrence was scored with hypergeometric tests, and a repertoire-size bias correction was applied to TCR pairs. To estimate false discovery rates, a later analysis permuted the HLA or CMV assignments 20 times. In a later analysis, co-occurring TCRs were grouped using DBSCAN, with TCRdist sequence similarity added in when clustering inside HLA-allele-positive subsets. Repertoires with fewer than 30,000 or more than 120,000 public chains were left out of co-occurrence clustering, as were about five repertoires with anomalous nucleotide sharing. Imported from immuneACCESS, the table was reduced by TCRdb to in-frame sequences with V and J called. These copies leave out some clones; in studies compared against another copy, an unresolved V gene accounts for under half, and the cause of the remainder is not known. V and J calls and clone size come straight from that table; D and trimming were deduced from the DNA. Here the sample has over 130,000 clones; 82% occur a single time. The ten largest clonotypes hold approximately 2.4% of the sample.

The cohort comprised 670 or so healthy bone marrow donors. All cohort members were sampled while nominally healthy, although unrecorded immune exposures were likely present. The donor tested CMV seronegative and was one of the 352 seronegative cohort members. Every donor gave a peripheral blood sample, and the peripheral blood mononuclear cells from that sample were used for TCR beta sequencing. The Qiagen DNeasy Blood Extraction Kit was used to extract genomic DNA from the blood cell samples. CDR1 and CDR2, looked up from the germline V gene (reference sequence), are MNHEY and SMNVEV. Including the terminal cysteine and phenylalanine, the CDR3 comprises 14 residues. The read is trimmed to its CDR3 DNA, 42 bases read in frame from base 1. V has 8 bases trimmed and J has 2 bases trimmed; junction bases matching no gene number 8.

The origin of this receptor is a male donor in good health and CMV-seronegative. The V and J genes are TRBV27 and TRBJ2-7, and 8 bases in between align with TRBD1. Source material: PBMCs. The nucleotide sequence reads as follows: TGTGCCAGCGGTATGACAGGGGCGGCCTACGAGCAGTACTTC. Translated, it gives CASGMTGAAYEQYF.